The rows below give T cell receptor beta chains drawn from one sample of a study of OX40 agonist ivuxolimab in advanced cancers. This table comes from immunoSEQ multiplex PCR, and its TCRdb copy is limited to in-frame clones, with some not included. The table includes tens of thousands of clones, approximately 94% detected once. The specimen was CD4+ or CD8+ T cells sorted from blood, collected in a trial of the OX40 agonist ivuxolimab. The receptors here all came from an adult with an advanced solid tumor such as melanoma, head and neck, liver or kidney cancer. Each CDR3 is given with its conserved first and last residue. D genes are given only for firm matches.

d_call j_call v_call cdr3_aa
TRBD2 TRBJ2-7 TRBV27 CASSLGTSGMKQYF
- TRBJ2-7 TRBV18 CASSLWTRQGNEQYF
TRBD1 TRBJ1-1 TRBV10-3 CAIWAGGMNTEAFF
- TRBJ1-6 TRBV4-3 CASSQEDNSPLHF
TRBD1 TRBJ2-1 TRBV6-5 CASRTGTGLYNEQFF
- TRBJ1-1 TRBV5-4 CASSITFGGTTEAFF
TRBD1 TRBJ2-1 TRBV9 CASSAGETGAYNEQFF
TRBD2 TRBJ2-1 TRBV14 CASSQVSGGASYNEQFF
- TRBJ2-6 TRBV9 CASALDGSGANVLTF
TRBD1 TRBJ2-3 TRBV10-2 CASSVFEGQGGTDTQYF